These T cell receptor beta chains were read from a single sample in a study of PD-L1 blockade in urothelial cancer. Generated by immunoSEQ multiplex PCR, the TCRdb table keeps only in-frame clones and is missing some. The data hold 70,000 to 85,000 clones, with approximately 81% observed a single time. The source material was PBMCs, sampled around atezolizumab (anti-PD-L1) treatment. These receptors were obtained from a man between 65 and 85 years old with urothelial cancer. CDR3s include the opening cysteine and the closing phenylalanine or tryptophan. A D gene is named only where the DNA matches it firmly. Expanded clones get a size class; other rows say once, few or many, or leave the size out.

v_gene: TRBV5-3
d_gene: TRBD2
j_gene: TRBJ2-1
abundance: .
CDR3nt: TGTGCCAGAAGCTTGCGGCGGGAGTTCTACAATGAGCAGTTCTTC
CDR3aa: CARSLRREFYNEQFF

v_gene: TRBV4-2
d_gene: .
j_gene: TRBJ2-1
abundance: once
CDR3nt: TGTGCCAGCAGCCCGGACTACCAATACAATGAGCAGTTCTTC
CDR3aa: CASSPDYQYNEQFF

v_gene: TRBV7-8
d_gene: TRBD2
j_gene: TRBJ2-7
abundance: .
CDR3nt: TGTGCCAGCAGCTTGTCCCGGGCGGGAGGATCCTACGAGCAGTACTTC
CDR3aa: CASSLSRAGGSYEQYF

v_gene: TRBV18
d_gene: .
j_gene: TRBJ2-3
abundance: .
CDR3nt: TGTGCCAGCTCACCAGGTCTAGCGACAGATACGCAGTATTTT
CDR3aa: CASSPGLATDTQYF

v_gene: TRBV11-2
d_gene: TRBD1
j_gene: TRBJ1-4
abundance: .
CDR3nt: TGTGCCAGCAGACAGGGACAGGGACGTGAAAAACTGTTTTTT
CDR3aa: CASRQGQGREKLFF

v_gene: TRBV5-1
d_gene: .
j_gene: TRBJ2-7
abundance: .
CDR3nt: TGCGCCAGCAGCTTACGGGACGAGCAGTACTTC
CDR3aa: CASSLRDEQYF

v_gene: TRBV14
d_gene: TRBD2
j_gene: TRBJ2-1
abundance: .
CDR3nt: TGTGCCAGCAGCCTACAAGTGCCCTGGCTAGCGGAATCCTACAATGAGCAGTTCTTC
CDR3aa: CASSLQVPWLAESYNEQFF

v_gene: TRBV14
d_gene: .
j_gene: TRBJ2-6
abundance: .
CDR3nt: TGTGCCAGCACTCGGTCTGGGGCCAACGTCCTGACTTTC
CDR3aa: CASTRSGANVLTF

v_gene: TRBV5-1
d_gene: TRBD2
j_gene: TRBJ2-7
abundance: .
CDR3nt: TGCGCCAGCAGCTTACAACCTCCTAGCGGGAGTTCCGAGCAGTACTTC
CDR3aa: CASSLQPPSGSSEQYF

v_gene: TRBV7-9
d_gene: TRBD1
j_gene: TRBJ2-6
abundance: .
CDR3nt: TGTGCCAGCAGCTTAGACAGGGGTACATCTGGGGCCAACGTCCTGACTTTC
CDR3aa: CASSLDRGTSGANVLTF

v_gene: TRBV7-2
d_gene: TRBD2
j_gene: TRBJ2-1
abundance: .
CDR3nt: TGTGCCAGCAGCTCCACTATGGGGGGGAATAATGAGCAGTTCTTC
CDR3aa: CASSSTMGGNNEQFF

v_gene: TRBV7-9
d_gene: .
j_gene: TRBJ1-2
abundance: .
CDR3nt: TGTGCCAGCAGCTTAGCTGCAGGGTCTAACTATGGCTACACCTTC
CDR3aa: CASSLAAGSNYGYTF

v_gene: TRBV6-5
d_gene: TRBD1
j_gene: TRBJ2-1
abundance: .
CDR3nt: TGTGCCAGCAGTTTTGACAGGGACTCCTACAATGAGCAGTTCTTC
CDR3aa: CASSFDRDSYNEQFF

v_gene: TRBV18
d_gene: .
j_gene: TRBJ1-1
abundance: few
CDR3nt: TGTGCCAGCAAAAGACAGAACACTGAAGCTTTCTTT
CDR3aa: CASKRQNTEAFF

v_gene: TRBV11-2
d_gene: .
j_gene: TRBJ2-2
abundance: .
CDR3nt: TGTGCCAGCAGCCGATCTTCCGGGAACACCGGGGAGCTGTTTTTT
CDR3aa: CASSRSSGNTGELFF

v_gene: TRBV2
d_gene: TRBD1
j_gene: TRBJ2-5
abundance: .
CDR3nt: TGTGCCAGCAGCCTCCTACAGGGGGCAGGGGAGACCCAGTACTTC
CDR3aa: CASSLLQGAGETQYF

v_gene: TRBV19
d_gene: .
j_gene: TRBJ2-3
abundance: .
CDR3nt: TGTGCCAGTAGTATAGGGGGGGGGCCCTCTAGCACAGATACGCAGTATTTT
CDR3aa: CASSIGGGPSSTDTQYF

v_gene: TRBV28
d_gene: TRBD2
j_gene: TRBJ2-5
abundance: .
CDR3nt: TGTGCCAGCAGCCTGAGCGGGAGTAGGTCAGAGACCCAGTACTTC
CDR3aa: CASSLSGSRSETQYF

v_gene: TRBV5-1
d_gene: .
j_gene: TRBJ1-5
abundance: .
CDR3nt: TGCGCCAGCAGCTTGGCCGGGGGAAGCAATCAGCCCCAGCATTTT
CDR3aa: CASSLAGGSNQPQHF

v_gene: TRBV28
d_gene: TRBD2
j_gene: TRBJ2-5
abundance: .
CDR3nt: TGTGCCACGGGAGCCCAAGCGGGATGGTCTTTGGAGACCCAGTACTTC
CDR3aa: CATGAQAGWSLETQYF

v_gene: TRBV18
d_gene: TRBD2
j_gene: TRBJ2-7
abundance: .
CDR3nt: TGTGCCAGCTCACGGACTAGAAGTAACGAGCAGTACTTC
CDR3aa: CASSRTRSNEQYF

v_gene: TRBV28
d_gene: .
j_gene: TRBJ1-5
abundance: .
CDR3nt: TGTGCCAGCAGTTTACAGGGTCTCTATAGCAATCAGCCCCAGCATTTT
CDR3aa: CASSLQGLYSNQPQHF

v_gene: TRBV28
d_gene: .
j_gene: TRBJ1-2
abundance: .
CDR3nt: TGTGCCAGCAGCCGGTTAGAGGGCTACACCTTC
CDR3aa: CASSRLEGYTF

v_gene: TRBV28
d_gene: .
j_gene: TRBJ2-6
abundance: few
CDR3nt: TGTGCCAGTGCCGGGACTCCTAGCTCTGGGGCCAACGTCCTGACTTTC
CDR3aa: CASAGTPSSGANVLTF

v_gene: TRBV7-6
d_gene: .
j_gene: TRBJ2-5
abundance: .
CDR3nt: TGTGCCAGCAGCCAAAGGGGGACGGAAAAAGAGACCCAGTACTTC
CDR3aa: CASSQRGTEKETQYF

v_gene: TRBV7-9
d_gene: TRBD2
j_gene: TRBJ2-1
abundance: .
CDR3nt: TGTGCCAGCAGCTTAGGGCTAGCGGGAAGCGGTGAGCAGTTCTTC
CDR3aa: CASSLGLAGSGEQFF

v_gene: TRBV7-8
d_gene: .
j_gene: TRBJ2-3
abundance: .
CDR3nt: TGTGCCAGCAGCCCCAGCAGGGCTCGGCCTAGCACAGATACGCAGTATTTT
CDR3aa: CASSPSRARPSTDTQYF

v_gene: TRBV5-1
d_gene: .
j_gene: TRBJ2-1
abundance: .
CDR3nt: TGCGCCAGCGCGGACTACAATGAGCAGTTCTTC
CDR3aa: CASADYNEQFF

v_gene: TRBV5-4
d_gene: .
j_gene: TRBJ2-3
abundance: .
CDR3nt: TGTGCCAGCAGCTTGCCGGCGGGGAGGATCGCGGATACGCAGTATTTT
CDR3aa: CASSLPAGRIADTQYF

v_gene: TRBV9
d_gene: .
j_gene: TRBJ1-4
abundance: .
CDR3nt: TGTGCCAGCAGCGTAAATCCCCTCTCGACAGGCTCTAATGAAAAACTGTTTTTT
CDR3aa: CASSVNPLSTGSNEKLFF

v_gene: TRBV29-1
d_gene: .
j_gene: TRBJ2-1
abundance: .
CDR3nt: TGCAGCGGCCGGGACATCGACAATGAGCAGTTCTTC
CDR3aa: CSGRDIDNEQFF

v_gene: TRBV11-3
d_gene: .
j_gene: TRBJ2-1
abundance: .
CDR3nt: TGTGCCAGCAGCCCCCGCAAAACAGTTCCAATGAATGAGCAGTTCTTC
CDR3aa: CASSPRKTVPMNEQFF

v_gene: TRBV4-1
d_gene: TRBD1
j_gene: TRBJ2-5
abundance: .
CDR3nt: TGCGCCAGCAGCCAAGTTGTAGGACAGGGGTTTGAGCAGTACTTC
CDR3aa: CASSQVVGQGFEQYF

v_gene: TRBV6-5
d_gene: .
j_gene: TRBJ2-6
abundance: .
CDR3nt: TGTGCCAGCCTAGCCTCTGGGGCCAACGTCCTGACTTTC
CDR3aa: CASLASGANVLTF

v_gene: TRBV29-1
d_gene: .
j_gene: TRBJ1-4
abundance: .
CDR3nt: TGCAGCGCTAGTTTGGGGGCGGGTGAAAAACTGTTTTTT
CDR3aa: CSASLGAGEKLFF

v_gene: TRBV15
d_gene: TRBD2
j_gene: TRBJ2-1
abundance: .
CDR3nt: TGTGCCACCAGCAGAGATAGGGGCGGGAGAAGGGACAATGAGCAGTTCTTC
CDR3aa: CATSRDRGGRRDNEQFF

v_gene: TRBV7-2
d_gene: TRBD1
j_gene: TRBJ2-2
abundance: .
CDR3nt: TGTGCCAGCAGCCCCTGGCCAAGGGGGCACGGGGAGCTGTTTTTT
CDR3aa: CASSPWPRGHGELFF

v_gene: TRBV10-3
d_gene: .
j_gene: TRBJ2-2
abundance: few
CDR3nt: TGTGCCATCAAGGCTGCAGGGTCCACCGGGGAGCTGTTTTTT
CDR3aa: CAIKAAGSTGELFF

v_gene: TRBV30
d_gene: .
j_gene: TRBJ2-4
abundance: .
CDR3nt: TGTGCCTGGAGTGTTGGACTAGCCAAAAACATTCAGTACTTC
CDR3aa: CAWSVGLAKNIQYF

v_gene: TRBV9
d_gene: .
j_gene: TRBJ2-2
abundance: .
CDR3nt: TGTGCCAGCAGCGTAGCTACGGGGAACACCGGGGAGCTGTTTTTT
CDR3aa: CASSVATGNTGELFF

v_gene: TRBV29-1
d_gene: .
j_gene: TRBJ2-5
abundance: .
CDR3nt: TGCAGCGTTGTGGCGGGGGACAGGTGGGAGACCCAGTACTTC
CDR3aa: CSVVAGDRWETQYF

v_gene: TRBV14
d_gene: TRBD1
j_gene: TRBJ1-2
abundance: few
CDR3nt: TGTGCCAGCAGCCAACAGGGGGCGTGGGACTATGGCTACACCTTC
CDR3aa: CASSQQGAWDYGYTF

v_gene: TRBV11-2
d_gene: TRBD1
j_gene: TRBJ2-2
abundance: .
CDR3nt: TGTGCCAGCAGCTGGGACAGGGGTAACACCGGGGAGCTGTTTTTT
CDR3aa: CASSWDRGNTGELFF

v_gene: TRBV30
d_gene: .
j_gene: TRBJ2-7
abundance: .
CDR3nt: TGTGCCTGGAGTGAGGGTAGGGGAAGATACGAGCAGTACTTC
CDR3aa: CAWSEGRGRYEQYF

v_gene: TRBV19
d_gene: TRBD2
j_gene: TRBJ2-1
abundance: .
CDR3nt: TGTGCCAGTAGTATAGATAGCGGGAACTACAATGAGCAGTTCTTC
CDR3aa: CASSIDSGNYNEQFF

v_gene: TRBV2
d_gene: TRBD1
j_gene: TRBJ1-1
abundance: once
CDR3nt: TGTGCCAGCACCGCTGACAGGGGGGGAACTGAAGCTTTCTTT
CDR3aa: CASTADRGGTEAFF

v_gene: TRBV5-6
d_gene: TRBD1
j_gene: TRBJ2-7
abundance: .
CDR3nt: TGTGCCAGCAGCCTAACAGGGGTTCAGTACGAGCAGTACTTC
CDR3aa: CASSLTGVQYEQYF

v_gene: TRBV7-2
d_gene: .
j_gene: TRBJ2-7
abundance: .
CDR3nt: TGTGCCAGCAGCGACTCCGGGACTCCGGGGCCCTACGAGCAGTACTTC
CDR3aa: CASSDSGTPGPYEQYF

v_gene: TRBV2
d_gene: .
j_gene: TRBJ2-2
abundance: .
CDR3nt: TGTGCCAGCAGTGTAATAACTAGCACCACCGGGGAGCTGTTTTTT
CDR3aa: CASSVITSTTGELFF